This T cell receptor (beta chain) was identified during a study of identical twins (dated by TCRdb to 2016 to 2018). Some background on the complete study: TCR alpha and beta repertoires from monozygotic twins, unrelated adults of various ages and cord blood were deep-sequenced to test whether fetal clonotypes persist. Replicate twin experiments were performed at different times using different library preparation protocols to rule out contamination. Overall study results and their limits: Compared with coincidental sharing between unrelated individuals, out-of-frame TCR alpha sequences shared between twins had an excess of sequences with low generation probability. Invariant T cells such as MAIT and iNKT could partly confound zero-insertion analyses, although diverse VJ usage argued against such confounding for most clonotypes. Abundant cord blood beta clonotypes carried fewer insertions; young adult naive repertoires showed a weaker similar trend, while memory repertoires showed none. Because the same donors could not be followed over many years, the conclusions depended on cross-sectional statistical analysis. In beta out-of-frame sequences, excess twin sharing was weaker, because having fewer shared sequences lowered the signal-to-noise ratio. Out-of-frame TCR alpha sharing in monozygotic twins was systematically underestimated by recombination models, whereas sharing between unrelated individuals was in agreement with the recombination models.

The CDR1 and CDR2 encoded by the germline V gene are MGHRA and YSYEKL. Taken from cysteine to phenylalanine, the CDR3 has 14 residues. Kept here is only the CDR3 DNA, which spans 42 bases and is read in frame from base 1. A distance of 10 bases separates the germline ends of V and J, which lose 5 bases and 3 bases respectively. The protocol used for the library was 5' RACE. The instrument given in TCRdb is Illumina HiSeq 2000. A universal primer binding site was introduced by template switching, and a unique molecular identifier was present in the final cDNA, enabling accurate counting of TCR cDNA molecules. First-strand cDNA for TCR alpha and beta chains was synthesized from specific primers in the conserved constant-segment region. Each cDNA library was double barcoded, with a SMART-Mk sample barcode plus Illumina barcodes, to control for contamination. TruSeq adapter sequences along with Illumina sample barcodes were introduced in two successive PCR steps. The Illumina HiSeq platform was used with custom primers to sequence TCR alpha and beta cDNA libraries. The published analysis was carried out like this. Raw reads were processed with MiGEC to extract unique molecular identifiers, and MiXCR was used to determine CDR3 positions. Recombination models were inferred per individual with the repgenHMM and IGoR tools using an EM algorithm. The tcR package in R was used for shared clonotype analysis, with sharing normalized by the product of cloneset sizes. To study raw recombination without the effects of thymic and clonal selection, out-of-frame nonproductive sequences were analyzed. TCRdb cleaned the public reads at Q25 with fastp, built clones with MiXCR and kept in-frame beta chains. A single entry per CDR3 protein holds the most common genes and DNA from its merged rows. TCRdb's processing, not the study's, gives the V and J calls here. This sample lists about 340,000 distinct CDR3 sequences; 10% to 15% were detected once. Together, the top ten hold 7.2% of the sample.

Every donor in the study was a healthy Caucasian. Three pairs of female monozygotic twins, all aged about 18 to 29 years, made up the twin cohort. CD4+ and CD8+ T cell populations were isolated with positive isolation kits from Invitrogen. Concerning this clonotype itself: This clone's antigen is unknown. Base qualities are not provided; no much larger clone lies one nucleotide away.

The same specimen was also included in a second study, on yellow fever vaccine responses in identical twins. The second study also describes: According to the authors, the vaccine-induced T cell response in identical twins seemed to be partly convergent and partly specific to each individual. In identical twins, the study followed T cell clones that responded to the vaccine with precision.

This sequence originates from a woman aged 18-35 years in good health. Sequenced material: CD8+ T cells sorted from blood. This receptor chain uses TRBV4-1 and TRBJ1-4; no D segment can be confidently identified. At the DNA level, the sequence is TGCGCCAGCAGCGGCTGGGGTGCTAATGAAAAACTGTTTTTT. The translation is CASSGWGANEKLFF.